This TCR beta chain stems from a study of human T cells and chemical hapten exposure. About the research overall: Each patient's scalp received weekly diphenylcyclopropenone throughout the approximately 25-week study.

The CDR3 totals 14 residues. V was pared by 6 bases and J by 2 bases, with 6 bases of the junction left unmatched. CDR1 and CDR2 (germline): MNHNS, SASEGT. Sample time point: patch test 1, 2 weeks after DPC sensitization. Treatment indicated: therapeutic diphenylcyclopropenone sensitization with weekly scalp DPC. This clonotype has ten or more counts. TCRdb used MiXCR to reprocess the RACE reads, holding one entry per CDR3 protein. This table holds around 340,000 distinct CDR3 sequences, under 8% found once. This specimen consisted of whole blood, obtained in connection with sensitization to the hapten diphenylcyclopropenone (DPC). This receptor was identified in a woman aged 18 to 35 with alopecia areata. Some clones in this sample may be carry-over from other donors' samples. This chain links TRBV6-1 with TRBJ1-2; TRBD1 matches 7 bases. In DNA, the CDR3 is TGTGCCAGCAGCCCACCGACAGGGAACTATGGCTACACCTTC. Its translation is CASSPPTGNYGYTF.